The 20 T cell receptor beta chains in this list originate from one sample, sequenced in a study of tumor and adjacent non-tumor tissue in lung cancer. TCRbeta libraries were built with three rounds of nested PCR, modified from ARM-PCR. TCRdb passed the multiplex PCR reads through MiXCR, listing each CDR3 protein once. Here the sample spans over 110,000 distinct CDR3 sequences, 66% being singletons. This sample's RNA came from whole unsorted tissue. Sequenced material: lung tumor tissue. These receptors were obtained from a man aged 55 to 70 with small cell lung cancer.

This chain connects TRBV28 to TRBJ2-6; D may be TRBD1 or TRBD2 (6 bases each). Germline V gene sequence: CDR1 MDHEN, CDR2 SYDVKM. The CDR3 spans 16 residues. V was pared by 4 bases and J by 2 bases, with 12 bases between. CDR3 loop: CASSSKGGTGANVLTF. The CDR3 region has the DNA TGTGCCAGCAGTTCCAAAGGGGGGACTGGGGCCAACGTCCTGACTTTC.

The chain couples TRBV6-1 to TRBJ1-5, with D hard to call. V gave up 10 bases and J gave up 6 bases, with 13 bases separating them. This CDR3 has 12 residues. Germline V gene lookup returns CDR1 MNHNS and CDR2 SASEGT. The CDR3 loop is CATDVLIQPQHF. DNA of the CDR3: TGTGCCACGGACGTCCTCATTCAGCCCCAGCATTTT.

The rearrangement joins TRBV11-2 to TRBJ2-2; TRBD1 aligns across 7 bases. The CDR3 has 16 residues. Germline trimming cut 9 bases from V and 7 bases from J; bases unmatched to any gene: 17. Looked up from germline, CDR1 is SGHAT and CDR2 is FQNNGV. The CDR3 region has the DNA TGTGCCAGTAGCCTAATTGATAGGGGGCGGAGCGGGGAGCTGTTTTTT. Translated: CASSLIDRGRSGELFF.

The V and J genes are TRBV4-2 and TRBJ2-1; D is undetermined. Germline V gives CDR1 LGHNA, CDR2 YNFKEQ. The CDR3 extends over 14 amino acids. V was trimmed by 6 bases and J by 7 bases, leaving 16 bases between them. The CDR3 loop is CASSHTSVKNEQFF. The CDR3 bases are TGTGCCAGCAGTCATACGAGCGTGAAGAATGAGCAGTTCTTC.

The gene calls are TRBV6-5 and TRBJ1-1; D unclear. The CDR3 has 13 amino acids. Trimming took 7 bases from V and 1 from J, leaving 10 bases between them. Germline loops: CDR1 MNHEY, CDR2 SVGAGI. The CDR3 loop reads CASTRTRNTEAFF. DNA of the CDR3: TGTGCCAGCACCCGGACCCGGAACACTGAAGCTTTCTTT.

Remarks on this clonotype: A read error may explain this, as a much larger clone is one base away. The chain carries TRBV11-3 and TRBJ2-3; 16 bases agree with TRBD2. The CDR3 consists of 17 residues. Germline CDR1 reads SGHNT; CDR2 reads YENEEA. The CDR3 is CANSVTGTSGRADTQYF. CDR3 DNA: TGTGCCAACAGCGTAACCGGGACTAGCGGGAGGGCAGATACGCAGTATTTT.

Comment on this clonotype: A single base separates this from a much larger clone, so it may be a read error. The chain combines TRBV20-1 with TRBJ2-1; tentative D call: TRBD2 (5 bases). From germline, CDR1 is DFQATT and CDR2 SNEGSKA (reference sequence). The CDR3 is made up of 14 amino acids. The germline V and J ends were trimmed by 7 bases and 7 bases, with 20 bases remaining between them. The CDR3 loop reads CSVSRRRPWNEQFF. DNA for the CDR3: TGCAGTGTTAGTAGGCGGAGGCCCTGGAATGAGCAGTTCTTC.

As to this clonotype: Mismatch with germline at one junction end may stem from a read error. The chain carries TRBV20-1 and TRBJ2-7; 8 nucleotides agree with TRBD1. This CDR3 has 15 amino acids. Germline V lookup: CDR1 DFQATT, CDR2 SNEGSKA (reference sequence). CDR3: CSATGYRDRSYGQYF. CDR3 sequence (DNA): TGCAGTGCTACGGGTTACCGGGACAGGAGCTACGGGCAGTACTTC.

As regards this clonotype: A much larger clone lies one base from this, so it may be a read error. CDR3 sequence: CASSLDVHVTGELFF. The CDR3 bases are TGCGCCAGCAGCTTGGACGTCCATGTCACCGGGGAGCTGTTTTTT. The rearrangement links TRBV5-1 to TRBJ2-2; D is undetermined. CDR1 and CDR2 (germline): SGHRS, YFSETQ. This CDR3 spans 15 amino acids. The V end was cut by 0 bases, the J end by 4 bases, with 10 bases between.

Worth noting for this clonotype: This may be a read error, as it is one base from a much larger clone. V usage is TRBV4-2 and J usage is TRBJ2-1; D may be TRBD2 (6 bases). Germline V gene lookup returns CDR1 LGHNA and CDR2 YNFKEQ. This CDR3 spans 18 amino acids. CDR3 loop: CASSQVHGVAEAYNEHFF. The DNA for the CDR3 is TGTGCCAGCAGCCAAGTTCATGGGGTAGCGGAGGCCTACAATGAGCATTTCTTC.

The chain carries TRBV6-6 and TRBJ2-5; 8 nucleotides agree with TRBD1. This CDR3 comprises 15 residues. V lost 8 bases, J lost 6 bases, and 14 bases stayed unmatched. Germline assignment: CDR1 MNHNY and CDR2 SVGAGI (reference sequence). The CDR3 sequence is CASGLSRDRLKTQYF. The DNA for the CDR3 is TGTGCCAGCGGTTTATCCCGGGACAGGCTGAAGACCCAGTACTTC.

As concerns this clonotype: A much larger clone sits a single nucleotide away, making a read error possible. The genes are TRBV6-6 and TRBJ2-3; D is possibly TRBD2 (6 bases). Germline lookup yields CDR1 MNHNY and CDR2 SVGAGI (reference sequence). The CDR3 runs to 15 residues. The CDR3 sequence is CASSYGLASTDMQYF. The CDR3, as DNA: TGTGCCAGCAGTTACGGGCTAGCGAGTACAGATATGCAGTATTTT.

With regard to this clonotype: It may be a read error: a sequence one base away is much more abundant. The genes are TRBV28 and TRBJ1-6; unclear D gene. This CDR3 has 12 amino acids. Trimming took 6 bases from V and 11 from J, leaving 11 bases between them. The germline V gene has CDR1 MDHEN and CDR2 SYDVKM. The CDR3 DNA reads TGTGCCAGCAGGACTCCCGGAGCACCCCTCCACTTT. Its translation is CASRTPGAPLHF. Using reference TRBV28 and TRBJ1-6 for the parts outside the CDR3, the full variable domain is DVKVTQSSRYLVKRTGEKVFLECVQDMDHENMFWYRQDPGLGLRLIYFSYDVKMKEKGDIPEGYSVSREKKERFSLILESASTNQTSMYLCASRTPGAPLHFGNGTRLTVT.

This clonotype was counted between two and nine times. The CDR3 nucleotides are TGTGCCAGCACCTGGACTACCGAGGACGAGCAGTACGTC. It specifies CASTWTTEDEQYV. The rearrangement joins TRBV6-6 to TRBJ2-7, with TRBD2 as a possible D gene (6 bases). Germline CDR1 and CDR2: MNHNY and SVGAGI (reference sequence). The CDR3 is 13 amino acids. V gave up 7 bases and J gave up 5 bases, with 15 bases separating them.

V gene TRBV12-3 or TRBV12-4 combines with J gene TRBJ1-1, with TRBD1 matching 10 bases. V lost 9 bases to trimming and J lost 5 bases; unmatched junction nucleotides: 15. The CDR3 consists of 16 residues. The CDR3 here is CASSPPTGGRRTEAFF. CDR3 nucleotides: TGTGCCAGTAGCCCTCCGACAGGGGGCAGGCGAACTGAAGCTTTCTTT.

About this clonotype itself: Since the CDR3 does not end with the conserved phenylalanine or tryptophan, this likely comes from a read error. This rearrangement joins TRBV6-6 to TRBJ1-6; D is perhaps TRBD1 (5 bases). Germline V lookup: CDR1 MNHNY, CDR2 SVGAGI (reference sequence). Trimming removed 4 bases from V and 8 bases from J, with 12 bases in between. The CDR3 loop spans 14 amino acids. The CDR3 DNA reads TGTGCCAGCAGTTCGGGATTGGGGGATTCACCCCTCCACCTT. Translation gives CASSSGLGDSPLHL.

This clonotype was detected only once. This may come from a read error, since a much larger clone is one base off. Lacking the conserved final phenylalanine or tryptophan, this CDR3 likely reflects a read error. This chain links TRBV5-1 with TRBJ2-1, with D perhaps given as TRBD1 or TRBD2 (5 bases each). The germline gives CDR1 SGHRS, CDR2 YFSETQ. Trimming shortened V by 5 bases and J by 3 bases, and 15 bases separated the two germline ends. CDR3 length equals 15 residues. This chain's CDR3 is CASRVGTIYYNEQFL. CDR3 bases: TGCGCCAGCAGGGTCGGGACCATCTACTACAATGAGCAGTTCTTA.

As concerns this clonotype: A much larger clone differs by one base, so this may be a read error. A read error is likely, as this CDR3 ends without the conserved phenylalanine or tryptophan. The chain is built from TRBV20-1 and TRBJ2-7; no definite D call. The CDR3 has 11 amino acids. Germline values: CDR1 DFQATT, CDR2 SNEGSKA (reference sequence). With 5 bases removed from V and 3 bases from J, the gap between germline ends came to 8 bases. The CDR3 reads CSAVSGYEQYL. The CDR3 DNA reads TGCAGTGCTGTGTCGGGCTACGAGCAGTACCTC.

In the case of this clonotype: A read error may account for a junction end that differs from germline. The chain is built from TRBV11-2 and TRBJ2-5; possible D gene TRBD2, 6 bases. This CDR3 spans 15 amino acids. From germline, CDR1 is SGHAT and CDR2 FQNNGV. The CDR3, as DNA: TGTACCAGCAGCCCCCGTGACGGGAGCATGGAGACCCAGTACTTC. This sequence encodes CTSSPRDGSMETQYF.

Concerning this clonotype: Possible read error: a much larger clone is one base away. V is TRBV12-3 or TRBV12-4 and J is TRBJ2-2; 8 bases are a match to TRBD1. The J segment lost 9 bases and the V segment lost 8 bases, leaving 17 bases of the junction unmatched. This CDR3 contains 16 residues. This chain's CDR3 is CASRTPGGAMARELFF. The CDR3 region has the DNA TGTGCCAGCCGAACCCCAGGGGGCGCGATGGCCCGGGAGCTGTTTTTT.